Below, 27 T cell receptor beta chains from the same sample are listed, as sequenced in a study of T-cell reconstitution after alpha-beta-depleted transplantation in children. Unique molecular identifiers featured in how the TCRbeta library was prepared. TCRdb redid the calling of the PCR reads with MiXCR, one entry per CDR3 protein. The profile shows about 210,000 distinct CDR3 sequences, roughly 15% of them singletons. The source material was PBMCs, mostly from graft donor cells, sampled 360 days after TCRalphabeta/CD19-depleted stem cell transplant. The receptors originated from a male patient under 10 years old who had a stem cell transplant for acute lymphoblastic leukemia, so the T cells may come from the graft donor.

V gene TRBV20-1 combines with J gene TRBJ1-1; 7 bases agree with TRBD1. Germline CDR1 is DFQATT and CDR2 is SNEGSKA (reference sequence). After removal of 8 bases from V and 6 bases from J, the junction contained 6 bases not matched to a gene. The CDR3 has 11 residues. The CDR3 region is CSPRQGAEAFF. The CDR3 DNA is TGCAGTCCCCGACAGGGTGCTGAAGCTTTCTTT.

This clonotype was counted only a few times. The chain links TRBV12-3 or TRBV12-4 to TRBJ2-7, with 9 bases fitting TRBD2. This CDR3 has 14 residues. J gave up 7 bases and V 3 bases, and 7 bases lay outside the gene matches. In DNA form, the CDR3 reads TGTGCCAGCAGTTTCCAGCGGGGGGTTGGGGAGCAGTACTTC. Protein: CASSFQRGVGEQYF.

The chain uses TRBV7-2 and TRBJ2-5, with D perhaps TRBD2 (6 bases). The V gene lost 2 bases and the J gene lost 1 base, with 20 bases spanning the gap. Looked up from germline, CDR1 is SGHTA and CDR2 is FQGNSA. CDR3 length: 18 residues. The CDR3 DNA reads as TGTGCCAGCAGCTTATCGCGTTTCCAGCGGGTATTCCAAGAGACCCAGTACTTC. Protein: CASSLSRFQRVFQETQYF. Together with reference TRBV7-2 and TRBJ2-5, the CDR3 gives the full variable domain: GAGVSQSPSNKVTEKGKDVELRCDPISGHTALYWYRQSLGQGLEFLIYFQGNSAPDKSGLPSDRFSAERTGGSVSTLTIQRTQQEDSAVYLCASSLSRFQRVFQETQYFGPGTRLLVL.

The genes are TRBV6-1 and TRBJ1-5, with 7 bases aligning to TRBD1. This CDR3 is built from 13 residues. With 11 bases clipped from V and 2 bases from J, the junction kept 6 bases outside the gene matches. Germline V gene sequence: CDR1 MNHNS, CDR2 SASEGT. The CDR3 loop reads CAGGTAGNQPQHF. The CDR3 DNA follows: TGTGCCGGAGGGACAGCGGGCAATCAGCCCCAGCATTTT.

This clonotype was counted many times. The genes are TRBV7-8 and TRBJ2-5; 7 bases line up with TRBD1. Germline V CDR1 and CDR2: SGHVS, FQNEAQ. Trimming took 0 bases from V and 9 from J; bases not matched to a gene: 7. The CDR3 runs 14 residues. CDR3 sequence (DNA): TGTGCCAGCAGCTTAGCGATGACAGGGAAGCCCCAGTACTTC. This encodes CASSLAMTGKPQYF. Drawing the rest from reference TRBV7-8 and TRBJ2-5, the complete variable domain is GAGVSQSPRYKVAKRGQDVALRCDPISGHVSLFWYQQALGQGPEFLTYFQNEAQLDKSGLPSDRFFAERPEGSVSTLKIQRTQQEDSAVYLCASSLAMTGKPQYFGPGTRLLVL.

This clonotype was observed many times. The rearrangement joins TRBV29-1 to TRBJ2-7, with TRBD1 matching over 8 bases. After removal of 4 bases from V and 1 base from J, the junction contained 9 bases not matched to a gene. The CDR3 is 15 amino acids. Germline CDR1 SQVTM, CDR2 ANQGSEA. The CDR3 loop reads CSVVGAGGRSYEQYF. In nucleotides, the CDR3 is TGCAGCGTTGTCGGGGCAGGGGGCAGGTCCTACGAGCAGTACTTC.

In its sample, this clonotype was seen many times. The chain has TRBV20-1 and TRBJ1-6, with D unclear. V shed 3 bases and J shed 14 bases, with 14 bases lying between them. The length of the CDR3 is 12 residues. The germline CDR1 and CDR2 sequences are DFQATT and SNEGSKA (reference sequence). CDR3 sequence: CSASNAVVALHF. Here the CDR3 DNA reads TGCAGTGCTAGTAACGCGGTCGTGGCCCTCCACTTT.

This clonotype was seen a few times. The chain carries TRBV24-1 and TRBJ1-6; D is undetermined. This CDR3 has 18 residues. From germline, CDR1 is KGHDR and CDR2 SFDVKD. Trimming shortened V by 0 bases and J by 0 bases, and 11 bases separated the two germline ends. Here the CDR3 DNA reads TGTGCCACCAGTGATTTGCGGCAGGTGGGCTCCTATAATTCACCCCTCCACTTT. Amino acids: CATSDLRQVGSYNSPLHF.

This clonotype showed up just a few times. The rearrangement links TRBV4-1 to TRBJ2-7; 7 nucleotides match TRBD1. Germline-derived CDR1 and CDR2 are MGHRA and YSYEKL. This CDR3 region has 16 residues. CDR3 sequence reads: CAFSPSLTGLSYEQYF. The CDR3 DNA reads TGCGCATTCAGCCCTAGCCTGACAGGGCTCTCCTACGAGCAGTACTTC.

The V and J genes are TRBV20-1 and TRBJ2-7, with 9 bases fitting TRBD1. V lost 6 bases to trimming and J lost 6 bases; unmatched junction nucleotides: 9. This CDR3 region has 13 residues. Germline V gene data show CDR1 as DFQATT and CDR2 as SNEGSKA (reference sequence). The CDR3 here is CSAGDRVVGEQYF. DNA of the CDR3: TGCAGTGCCGGGGACAGGGTGGTCGGCGAGCAGTACTTC.

This rearrangement joins TRBV5-1 to TRBJ2-7, with D tentatively TRBD1 (5 bases). CDR1 SGHRS and CDR2 YFSETQ come from the germline V gene. This CDR3 is 14 amino acids long. Trimming cost V 4 bases and J 5 bases, with 16 bases left between them. This CDR3 is CASSLNLATDEQYF. The CDR3 DNA sequence: TGCGCCAGCAGCCTGAATCTTGCGACAGACGAGCAGTACTTC.

This clonotype occurred a few times. V gene TRBV11-2 combines with J gene TRBJ2-1, with D unresolved. Trimming took off 1 base at V and 0 bases at J, with 10 bases between the two ends. CDR1 SGHAT and CDR2 FQNNGV come from the germline V gene. This CDR3 has 16 amino acids. The CDR3 nucleotides read TGTGCCAGCAGCTTAGGTAGCAGCAGCTCCTACAATGAGCAGTTCTTC. Its protein product is CASSLGSSSSYNEQFF.

This clonotype was observed a few times. This chain joins TRBV10-3 and TRBJ1-5; the match to TRBD1 covers 7 bases. Trimming at V came to 4 bases and at J to 6 bases, leaving 6 bases not matched to a gene. This CDR3 contains 14 residues. The germline V gene encodes CDR1 ENHRY and CDR2 SYGVKD. As DNA, the CDR3 is TGTGCCATCAGTGCAGGGGGGAGCGGTCAGCCCCAGCATTTT. Protein product: CAISAGGSGQPQHF.

This clonotype was observed a few times. This chain joins TRBV24-1 and TRBJ2-2; D perhaps matches TRBD1 (6 bases). Trimming removed 4 bases at V and 2 bases at J, with 7 bases between. Germline lookup yields CDR1 KGHDR and CDR2 SFDVKD. CDR3 length equals 14 residues. CDR3 nucleotide sequence: TGTGCCACCAGTGAGGGACAAAACACCGGGGAGCTGTTTTTT. As protein: CATSEGQNTGELFF.

This clonotype was recorded at least ten times. J is TRBJ2-1 and V is TRBV12-3 or TRBV12-4, with a possible D match to TRBD2 (6 bases). V shed 8 bases and J shed 8 bases, with 22 bases lying between them. The CDR3 length is 15 residues. The CDR3 loop reads CASRKGLRDTDEQFF. Written as DNA, the CDR3 is TGTGCCAGCCGCAAGGGACTTAGGGATACAGATGAGCAGTTCTTC.

Only a few counts were recorded for this clonotype. This chain uses TRBV9 with TRBJ2-3; D unclear. Deletions cut 0 bases from V and 2 bases from J, with 4 bases between. This CDR3 spans 13 amino acids. From germline, CDR1 is SGDLS and CDR2 YYNGEE. The CDR3 DNA is TGTGCCAGCAGCGTAGTACACACAGATACGCAGTATTTT. This translates into CASSVVHTDTQYF.

The rearrangement uses TRBV20-1 and TRBJ1-4; 9 positions match TRBD1. The CDR3 consists of 13 residues. Trimming at V came to 4 bases and at J to 7 bases, leaving 4 bases not matched to a gene. Germline CDR1 is DFQATT and CDR2 is SNEGSKA (reference sequence). Here the CDR3 DNA reads TGCAGTGCTAAAGGGACAGGGTTTGAAAAACTGTTTTTT. This gives the protein CSAKGTGFEKLFF.

This rearrangement joins TRBV9 to TRBJ1-4; D gene unclear. Deletions cut 4 bases from V and 8 bases from J, with 21 bases between. CDR1 is SGDLS and CDR2 is YYNGEE in the germline V gene. The CDR3 consists of 16 residues. The CDR3 region has the DNA TGTGCCAGCAGCCCCGGGGTCGACCATACTGGCGAAAAACTGTTTTTT. It is translated as CASSPGVDHTGEKLFF.

The rearrangement joins TRBV29-1 to TRBJ2-5; D tentatively fits TRBD1 or TRBD2 (6 bases each). Germline CDR1 is SQVTM and CDR2 is ANQGSEA. This CDR3 is built from 13 residues. Between the trimmed V and J ends, which lost 7 bases and 0 bases, there was a span of 12 bases. The CDR3 DNA follows: TGCAGCGCTGGGGGGCCTAACCAAGAGACCCAGTACTTC. Amino acid sequence: CSAGGPNQETQYF.

The chain links TRBV2 to TRBJ1-3; D might be TRBD1 (5 bases). The V end was cut by 8 bases, the J end by 0 bases, with 14 bases between. The CDR3 totals 15 residues. Germline loops: CDR1 SNHLY, CDR2 FYNNEI. CDR3 sequence (DNA): TGTGCCAGCCGACTAGGGGTCCTCTCTGGAAACACCATATATTTT. This sequence encodes CASRLGVLSGNTIYF.

The V gene is TRBV7-6, the J gene TRBJ2-1, with D tentatively TRBD1 (6 bases). This CDR3 is 15 amino acids long. Trimming stripped 1 base from V and 6 bases from J, with 13 bases between. Germline V gene lookup returns CDR1 SGHVS and CDR2 FNYEAQ. CDR3 loop: CASSLDGQPRNEQFF. In DNA, the CDR3 is TGTGCCAGCAGCTTAGATGGACAGCCCCGCAATGAGCAGTTCTTC.

The table lists this clonotype with many counts. V is TRBV27 and J is TRBJ2-7; D may be TRBD1 (6 bases). This CDR3 region has 13 residues. CDR1 and CDR2 from the germline V gene are MNHEY and SMNVEV (reference sequence). V shed 3 bases and J shed 1 base, with 7 bases lying between them. The CDR3 reads CASSFGQSYEQYF. The CDR3 DNA reads as TGTGCCAGCAGTTTTGGACAGTCCTACGAGCAGTACTTC.

J is TRBJ2-2 and V is TRBV20-1; 7 bases map to TRBD1. This CDR3 is built from 14 residues. V dropped 0 bases and J dropped 4; count of bases not matched to a gene: 2. CDR1 is DFQATT and CDR2 is SNEGSKA in the germline V gene (reference sequence). This chain's CDR3 is CSARDRGSTGELFF. The CDR3 region has the DNA TGCAGTGCTAGAGACAGGGGGTCCACCGGGGAGCTGTTTTTT.

The chain has TRBV19 and TRBJ2-1; either TRBD1 or TRBD2 may fit D (5 bases each). The CDR3 totals 12 residues. V shed 6 bases and J shed 7 bases, with 10 bases lying between them. Germline CDR1 is LNHDA and CDR2 is SQIVND (reference sequence). The CDR3 DNA reads TGTGCCAGTAGGGGGACGGCTAATGAGCAGTTCTTC. Its protein product is CASRGTANEQFF. The full variable domain, in which reference TRBV19 and TRBJ2-1 provide the parts outside the CDR3, is DGGITQSPKYLFRKEGQNVTLSCEQNLNHDAMYWYRQDPGQGLRLIYYSQIVNDFQKGDIAEGYSVSREKKESFPLTVTSAQKNPTAFYLCASRGTANEQFFGPGTRLTVL.

The chain carries TRBV10-1 and TRBJ1-1, with 11 bases fitting TRBD1. The CDR3 totals 18 residues. J lost 1 base, V lost 0 bases, and 7 bases had no gene match. From germline, CDR1 is WNHNN and CDR2 SYGVQD (reference sequence). Here the CDR3 reads CASSESAGQGASNTEAFF. CDR3 nucleotides: TGCGCCAGCAGTGAGTCAGCAGGACAGGGGGCTTCGAACACTGAAGCTTTCTTT.

This clonotype was recorded many times. The rearrangement joins TRBV6-6 to TRBJ2-1; TRBD2 might be the D (5 bases). V lost 7 bases to trimming and J lost 5 bases, with 9 bases between them. The length of the CDR3 is 12 residues. Germline V gene sequence: CDR1 MNHNY, CDR2 SVGAGI (reference sequence). The CDR3, as DNA: TGTGCCAGCAAGGGAGCGGACAATGAGCAGTTCTTC. Its translation is CASKGADNEQFF.

This clonotype was recorded only once. The DNA for the CDR3 is TGTGCCAGCAGCTTAAGACCTGACACTGAAGCTTTCTTT. This codes for CASSLRPDTEAFF. The chain recombines TRBV7-8 with TRBJ1-1; D remains unclear. Germline V CDR1 and CDR2: SGHVS, FQNEAQ. Trimming removed 2 bases from V and 3 bases from J, with 7 bases in between. The CDR3 covers 13 residues.